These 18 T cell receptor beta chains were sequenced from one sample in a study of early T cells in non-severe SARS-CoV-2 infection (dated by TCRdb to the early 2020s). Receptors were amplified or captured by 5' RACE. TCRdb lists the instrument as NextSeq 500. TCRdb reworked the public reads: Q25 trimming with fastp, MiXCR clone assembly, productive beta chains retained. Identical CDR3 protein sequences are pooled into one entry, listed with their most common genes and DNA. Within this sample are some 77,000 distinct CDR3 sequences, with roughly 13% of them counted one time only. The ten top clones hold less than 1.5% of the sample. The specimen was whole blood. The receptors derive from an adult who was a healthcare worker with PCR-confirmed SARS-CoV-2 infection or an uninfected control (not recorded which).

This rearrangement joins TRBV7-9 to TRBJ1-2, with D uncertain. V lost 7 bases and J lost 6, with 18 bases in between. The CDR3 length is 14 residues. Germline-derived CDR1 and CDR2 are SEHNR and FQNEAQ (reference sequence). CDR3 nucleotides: TGTGCCAGCATCCCGAGCGGGCCCGGGGATGGCTACACCTTC. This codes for CASIPSGPGDGYTF.

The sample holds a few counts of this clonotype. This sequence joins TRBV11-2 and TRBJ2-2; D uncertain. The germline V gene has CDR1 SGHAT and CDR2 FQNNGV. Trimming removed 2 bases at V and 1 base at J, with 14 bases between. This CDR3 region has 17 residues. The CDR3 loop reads CASSLSSGAGNTGELFF. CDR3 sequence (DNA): TGTGCCAGCAGCTTATCTTCCGGAGCTGGGAACACCGGGGAGCTGTTTTTT.

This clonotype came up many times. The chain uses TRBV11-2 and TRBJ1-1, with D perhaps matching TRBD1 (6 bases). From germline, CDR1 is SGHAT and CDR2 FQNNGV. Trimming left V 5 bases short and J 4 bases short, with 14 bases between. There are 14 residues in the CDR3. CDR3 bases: TGTGCCAGCAGCCCCACAGGGACGGCCACTGAAGCTTTCTTT. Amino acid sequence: CASSPTGTATEAFF.

In DNA, the CDR3 is TGTGCCAGCAGAAGGACTAGCGGCTCCTACGAGCAGTACTTC. Translated: CASRRTSGSYEQYF. The rearrangement uses TRBV28 and TRBJ2-7; 10 bases are shared with TRBD2. The CDR3 totals 14 residues. From germline, CDR1 is MDHEN and CDR2 SYDVKM. The J segment lost 0 bases and the V segment lost 6 bases, leaving 2 bases of the junction unmatched.

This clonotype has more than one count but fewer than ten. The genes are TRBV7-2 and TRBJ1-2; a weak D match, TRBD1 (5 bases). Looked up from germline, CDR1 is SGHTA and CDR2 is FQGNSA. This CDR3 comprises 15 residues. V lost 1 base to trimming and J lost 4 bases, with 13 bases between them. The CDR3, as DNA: TGTGCCAGCAGCTTAGAACCAGCGGGGCGCTATGGCTACACCTTC. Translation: CASSLEPAGRYGYTF. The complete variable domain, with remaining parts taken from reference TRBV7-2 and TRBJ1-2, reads GAGVSQSPSNKVTEKGKDVELRCDPISGHTALYWYRQSLGQGLEFLIYFQGNSAPDKSGLPSDRFSAERTGGSVSTLTIQRTQQEDSAVYLCASSLEPAGRYGYTFGSGTRLTVV.

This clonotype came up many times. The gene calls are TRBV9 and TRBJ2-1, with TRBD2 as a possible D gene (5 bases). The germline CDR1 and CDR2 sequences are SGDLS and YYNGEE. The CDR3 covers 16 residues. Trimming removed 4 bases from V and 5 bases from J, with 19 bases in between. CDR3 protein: CASSTPGNYEDNEQFF. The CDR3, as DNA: TGTGCCAGCAGCACCCCGGGGAACTACGAAGACAATGAGCAGTTCTTC.

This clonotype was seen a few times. CDR3 amino acids: CASSLTPDTQYF. DNA for the CDR3: TGTGCCAGCAGTTTAACCCCAGATACGCAGTATTTT. The rearrangement joins TRBV27 to TRBJ2-3, with unresolved D. The germline V gene has CDR1 MNHEY and CDR2 SMNVEV (reference sequence). This CDR3 contains 12 residues. With 2 bases removed from V and 4 bases from J, the gap between germline ends came to 4 bases.

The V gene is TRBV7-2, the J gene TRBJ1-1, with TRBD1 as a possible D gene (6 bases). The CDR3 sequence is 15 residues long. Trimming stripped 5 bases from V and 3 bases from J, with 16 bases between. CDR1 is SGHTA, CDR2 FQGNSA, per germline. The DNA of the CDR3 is TGTGCCAGCAGCCCGTCAGGGGCGTACGACACTGAAGCTTTCTTT. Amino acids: CASSPSGAYDTEAFF.

The CDR3 nucleotides read TGTGCCAGCAGCCTGGACAATGAGCAGTTCTTC. Translating gives CASSLDNEQFF. This chain links TRBV9 with TRBJ2-1; D call uncertain. Trimming left V 4 bases short and J 5 bases short, with 4 bases between. The germline CDR1 and CDR2 sequences are SGDLS and YYNGEE. CDR3 size: 11 residues.

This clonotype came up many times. CDR3 sequence: CSVKSGANVLTF. DNA of the CDR3: TGCAGCGTGAAAAGTGGGGCCAACGTCCTGACTTTC. The chain links TRBV29-1 to TRBJ2-6; the D is unclear. CDR1 and CDR2 from the germline V gene are SQVTM and ANQGSEA. The CDR3 totals 12 residues. Trimming took off 6 bases at V and 3 bases at J, with 6 bases between the two ends.

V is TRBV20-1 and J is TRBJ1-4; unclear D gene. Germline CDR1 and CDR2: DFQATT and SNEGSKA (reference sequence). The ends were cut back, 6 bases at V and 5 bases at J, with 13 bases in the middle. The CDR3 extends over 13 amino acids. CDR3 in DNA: TGCAGTGCCGACTCAACGGGAAATGAAAAACTGTTTTTT. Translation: CSADSTGNEKLFF.

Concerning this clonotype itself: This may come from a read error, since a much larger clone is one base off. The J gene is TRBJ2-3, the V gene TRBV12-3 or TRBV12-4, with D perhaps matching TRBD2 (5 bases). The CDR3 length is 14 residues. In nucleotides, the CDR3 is TGTGTCAGCGGTCTCCGGCGTGGCCCAGATACGCAGTATTTT. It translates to CVSGLRRGPDTQYF.

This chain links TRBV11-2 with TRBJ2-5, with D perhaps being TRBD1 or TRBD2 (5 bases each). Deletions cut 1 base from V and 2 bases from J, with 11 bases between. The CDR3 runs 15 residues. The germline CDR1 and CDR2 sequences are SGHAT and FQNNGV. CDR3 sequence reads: CASSLVGDGQETQYF. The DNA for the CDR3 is TGTGCCAGCAGCTTAGTAGGGGACGGTCAAGAGACCCAGTACTTC.

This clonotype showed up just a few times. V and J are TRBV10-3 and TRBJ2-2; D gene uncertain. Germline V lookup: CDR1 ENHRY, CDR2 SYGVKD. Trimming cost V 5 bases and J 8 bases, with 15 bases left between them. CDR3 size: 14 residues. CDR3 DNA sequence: TGTGCCATCAGTCCCGTATCACTTGGGGGGGAGCTGTTTTTT. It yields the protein CAISPVSLGGELFF.

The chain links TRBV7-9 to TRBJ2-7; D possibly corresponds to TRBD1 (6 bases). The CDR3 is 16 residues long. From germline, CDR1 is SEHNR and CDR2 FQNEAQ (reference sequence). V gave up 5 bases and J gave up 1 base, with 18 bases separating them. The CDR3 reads CASSRLNRDFSYEQYF. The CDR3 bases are TGTGCCAGCAGCCGACTCAACAGGGATTTTTCCTACGAGCAGTACTTC.

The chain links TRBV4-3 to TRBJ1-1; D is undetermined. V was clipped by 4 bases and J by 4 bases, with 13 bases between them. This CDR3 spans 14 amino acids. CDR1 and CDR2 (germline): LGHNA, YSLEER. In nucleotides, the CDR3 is TGCGCCAGCAGCCTCTCAAGGGCGAGCACTGAAGCTTTCTTT. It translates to CASSLSRASTEAFF.

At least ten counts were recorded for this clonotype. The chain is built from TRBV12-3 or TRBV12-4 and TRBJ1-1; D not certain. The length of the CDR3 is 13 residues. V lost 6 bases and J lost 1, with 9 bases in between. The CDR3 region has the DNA TGTGCCAGCAGACTTTCTGGGAACACTGAAGCTTTCTTT. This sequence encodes CASRLSGNTEAFF.

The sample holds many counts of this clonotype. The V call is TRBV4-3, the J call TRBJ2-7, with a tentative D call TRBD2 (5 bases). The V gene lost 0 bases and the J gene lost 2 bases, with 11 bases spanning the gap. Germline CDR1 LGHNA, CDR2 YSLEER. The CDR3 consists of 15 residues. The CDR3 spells CASSQDWEFAYEQYF. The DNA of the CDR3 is TGCGCCAGCAGCCAAGATTGGGAGTTCGCCTACGAGCAGTACTTC.